This TCR beta chain is from a study of blood T cells in healthy people across ages. General study results and limits: Older age coincided with a roughly linear decline in TCR beta diversity per million T cells.

A J-beta primer mix and a sample-barcoded 5' primer were used in a second PCR of roughly 6 to 11 cycles. Every cDNA molecule bore a tag from a template-switch adaptor containing 12 random nucleotides. One entry per CDR3 protein results from TCRdb running MiXCR on the 5' RACE reads. The data hold hundreds of thousands of distinct CDR3 sequences, with 35% to 60% observed a single time. In germline, CDR1 is MNHNY, CDR2 SVGAGI (reference sequence). This CDR3 spans 15 amino acids. V lost 8 bases, J lost 2 bases, and 10 bases stayed unmatched. There are a few counts of this clonotype. Its antigen remains unidentified. Per individual sample, total RNA of at least 5 micrograms was extracted.

This sequence joins TRBV6-6 and TRBJ1-2; TRBD1 agrees at 8 bases. This receptor was obtained from a man of 80 years or more in good health. Source material: blood. The CDR3 reads CASQDRAEVNYGYTF. The DNA for the CDR3 is TGTGCCAGCCAGGACAGGGCGGAAGTAAACTATGGCTACACCTTC.